The subject of this entry is one T cell receptor beta chain. These data originate in a study of blood T cell repertoires in COVID-19. Study-wide background: Whether acute or convalescent, the COVID-19 samples came from the United States, Italy and Spain. In each case, the material was cDNA or gDNA derived from T cells, B-cell-depleted T cells, or PBMCs.

This CDR3 has 14 residues. Trimming cost V 0 bases and J 5 bases, with 9 bases left between them. Germline CDR1 and CDR2: SGDLS and YYNGEE. Clones were read by immunoSEQ multiplex PCR, and TCRdb kept only the in-frame ones, dropping some. The sample lists under 150,000 clones, 79% occurring once. The sequenced material came from peripheral blood. The sequence was collected from a man aged 55 to 69 with acute or convalescent COVID-19. This chain connects TRBV9 to TRBJ1-5, with D perhaps TRBD1 (5 bases). In nucleotides, the CDR3 is TGTGCCAGCAGCGTAGCCGACAGTTATCAGCCCCAGCATTTT. Translated, it gives CASSVADSYQPQHF.